This T cell receptor beta chain was retrieved from a study of blood T cells in healthy people across ages (dated by TCRdb to between 2015 and 2016). Turning to the overall study: In model experiments, roughly one uniquely barcoded TCR beta cDNA molecule per two T cells was captured by template switching. The study measured age-related changes in TCR beta repertoire diversity using deep sequencing normalized with unique cDNA molecular identifiers. Four age groups were formed from the donors: young (average roughly 15 years), middle-aged (approximately 41), aged (approximately 60) and long-lived (about 75). Using the same blood draw, the study looked at two additional independent replicas of 1 million unique cDNA reads for two donors, one aged 18 to 30 and the other aged 80 or older.

Points on this clonotype: Its specific antigen is unknown. Nothing much larger sits one base from this clone, and base qualities are not available.

Receptors were amplified or captured by 5' RACE. The data were produced on an Illumina HiSeq 2500. A second PCR of about 7 to 12 cycles was performed with a sample-barcoded 5' primer and a J-beta primer mix. A template-switch 5' adaptor carrying 12 random nucleotides introduced a unique molecular identifier onto each TCR beta cDNA molecule. Each sample yielded at least 2.5 million CDR3-containing paired-end reads. All of the RNA was converted into first-strand cDNA using the Mint cDNA synthesis kit, with a TRBC-specific oligonucleotide serving as the primer. Following uracil-DNA glycosylase treatment, all cDNA underwent a first 18-cycle PCR with the universal primers M1SS and BC2_uni_R. In the authors' own workflow: For normalization, 1 million high-quality reads, each with a distinct molecular identifier, were randomly selected from each sample. Reads with shared molecular identifiers were discarded instead of being binned into consensus sequences. MiTCR, set to a Q25 quality threshold and the strictest error-elimination algorithm, was used for CDR3 identification, clonotype clustering and error correction. A nonparametric unseen species model with Euler transformation was used to estimate lower-bound total TCR beta diversity. TCRdb reworked the public reads: Q25 trimming with fastp, MiXCR clone assembly, productive beta chains retained. One record per CDR3 amino acid sequence lists the most common genes and DNA. TCRdb, not the original authors, processed these V and J calls. This sample has approximately 900,000 distinct CDR3 sequences in its table, and almost 30% of those were observed once. 9.5% to 13% of the sample is in the top ten clones.

The roughly 42 donors, aged about 6 to 100 years, were systemically healthy Caucasian individuals from Russia. Each donor gave ten milliliters of peripheral blood, drawn into EDTA-treated Vacutainer tubes. Ficoll-Paque density-gradient centrifugation was used to isolate PBMCs, with at least 6 million per sample. Trizol reagent was used to extract total RNA from the PBMCs, yielding at least 6 micrograms per sample. Naive CD45RAhigh/CD27high T cell percentages were measured by flow cytometry on a PBMC aliquot from every donor. In the germline V gene, CDR1 corresponds to SGHTA and CDR2 to FQGNSA. For this chain, trimming is 11 bases at the V end and 1 base at the J end, and the number of junction bases without a gene match is 13. The CDR3 goes from the cysteine to the phenylalanine over 15 residues. CDR3 DNA only is kept here, 45 bases in frame from base 1. Broad study findings and their caveats: A strong correlation was found between observed TCR beta diversity and the percentage of naive T cells measured by flow cytometry. Compared with the aged group, the long-lived group had more naive CD4+ T cells, fewer expanded clones and increased TCR diversity, suggesting age selection. Conclusive comparison of naive and antigen-experienced compartments was prevented by the profiling of bulk unsorted PBMCs. Because donor CMV infection status was unknown, age-related changes in expanded clonotypes were potentially confounded. As age increased, observed TCR beta diversity per million T cells dropped in a roughly linear way, and a significant reduction was already evident by age 40. Estimates of total diversity based on one million sequenced T cells were regarded as lower bounds and as underestimates.

A further study also used this sample, focusing on T cells of mothers and their children. As that second study puts it: Donors were nine systemically healthy Caucasian individuals: three mothers and their six children. cDNA synthesis used all of the extracted RNA, with approximately 1.6 ug of RNA in each 15 ul reaction. In the second PCR, the M1S primer introduced both the sample barcodes and 2-4 random nucleotides. Each mother yielded over 9 million TCR beta CDR3 reads and each child roughly 2.9 million reads. TCR recombination output is similarly shaped by thymic selection in related and unrelated pairs, with a minor effect exerted by inherited differences. Normalized repertoire overlap was always slightly but never significantly higher in related than unrelated mother-child pairs. No persistent microchimeric T cell clones were detected, at a sensitivity of roughly 99 clones per million clonotypes. The study used deep NGS to compare TCR beta repertoires of mothers and children, seeking features distinguishing related mother-child pairs from unrelated individuals. Mothers averaged roughly 40 +/- 4 years of age and children averaged around 10 +/- 4 years. After adapter ligation was performed with NEBNext reagents, the libraries were sequenced on an Illumina HiSeq 2000 with 100+100 nt paired-end reads. Mother and child libraries were prepared a month apart and sequenced in separate runs to prevent cross-contamination. Between roughly 500,000 and 2,100,000 distinct TCR beta clonotypes were identified per donor. Naive TCR beta clonotypes were estimated from low-frequency clonotypes matched to each donor's FACS-determined naive share, without sorting.

Sample: blood. The TCR comes from a woman aged 40 to 55 in good health. The chain was built from TRBV7-2 and TRBJ1-1, with 7 junctional bases fitting TRBD1. Here the CDR3 is given as CACNRGDRRNTEAFF. The sequenced DNA: TGTGCCTGCAACCGCGGGGACAGACGGAACACTGAAGCTTTCTTT. Outside the CDR3, residues come from the reference TRBV7-2 and TRBJ1-1 proteins, so the full variable domain is: GAGVSQSPSNKVTEKGKDVELRCDPISGHTALYWYRQSLGQGLEFLIYFQGNSAPDKSGLPSDRFSAERTGGSVSTLTIQRTQQEDSAVYLCACNRGDRRNTEAFFGQGTRLTVV.